The rows below give T cell receptor beta chains drawn from one sample of a study of blood T cells in healthy people across ages. From the 5' RACE reads, TCRdb called clonotypes with MiXCR, one entry per CDR3 protein. Seen here are approximately 1,000,000 distinct CDR3 sequences, around two fifths observed once, and the top ten hold approximately 14%. Sequencing was carried out using blood. All receptors derive from a young man in good health. CDR3s include the opening cysteine and the closing phenylalanine or tryptophan. Each record gives: clone size, V gene, D gene, J gene, CDR3 DNA, CDR3 protein. D genes are given only for firm matches. The size of a clone is reported for some rows only, either as once, few or many, or as a class for expanded clones.

clone size: many; V gene: TRBV7-3; D gene: TRBD2; J gene: TRBJ2-3; CDR3 DNA: TGTGCCAGCAGCTTAATGAGCGGGGACACAGATACGCAGTATTTT; CDR3 protein: CASSLMSGDTDTQYF
clone size: -; V gene: TRBV7-9; D gene: -; J gene: TRBJ2-4; CDR3 DNA: TGTGCCAGCAGCCTTCGTAGTAACATTCAGTACTTC; CDR3 protein: CASSLRSNIQYF
clone size: few; V gene: TRBV6-6; D gene: -; J gene: TRBJ1-1; CDR3 DNA: TGTGCCAGCAGTTACGGTGGGAGGATGAACACTGAAGCTTTCTTT; CDR3 protein: CASSYGGRMNTEAFF
clone size: few; V gene: TRBV3-1; D gene: -; J gene: TRBJ1-1; CDR3 DNA: TGTGCCAGCAGCCAAGAAGTGGGTGAGGGCACTGAAGCTTTCTTT; CDR3 protein: CASSQEVGEGTEAFF
clone size: once; V gene: TRBV14; D gene: TRBD2; J gene: TRBJ2-7; CDR3 DNA: TGTGCCAGCAGCCGTTTTGGAGCGGGGGAGTCCTACGAGCAGTACTTC; CDR3 protein: CASSRFGAGESYEQYF
clone size: -; V gene: TRBV6-6; D gene: -; J gene: TRBJ1-2; CDR3 DNA: TGTGCCAGCAGTTACTCTTCAGGGGCCGATGGCTACACCTTC; CDR3 protein: CASSYSSGADGYTF
clone size: -; V gene: TRBV5-6; D gene: -; J gene: TRBJ2-1; CDR3 DNA: TGTGCCAGCACCTTTAGACTCAAAGCGCAGTTCTTC; CDR3 protein: CASTFRLKAQFF
clone size: -; V gene: TRBV5-1; D gene: TRBD1; J gene: TRBJ2-7; CDR3 DNA: TGCGCCAGCAGCTTACTGGGACAGGGCGCCTACGAGCAGTACTTC; CDR3 protein: CASSLLGQGAYEQYF
clone size: -; V gene: TRBV7-2; D gene: -; J gene: TRBJ2-1; CDR3 DNA: TGTGCCAGCAGGACGTATGAGGGAAAATACAATGAGCGGTTCTTC; CDR3 protein: CASRTYEGKYNERFF
clone size: -; V gene: TRBV5-1; D gene: -; J gene: TRBJ2-7; CDR3 DNA: TGCGCCAGCAGCAAGGACAGCCTAACCTACGAGCAGTACTTC; CDR3 protein: CASSKDSLTYEQYF
clone size: -; V gene: TRBV30; D gene: -; J gene: TRBJ1-3; CDR3 DNA: TGTGCCTGGAAGCAGGGCTCTGGAAACACCATATATTTT; CDR3 protein: CAWKQGSGNTIYF
clone size: -; V gene: TRBV4-3; D gene: TRBD1; J gene: TRBJ1-2; CDR3 DNA: TGCGCCAGCAGCCGGACGGACCAGGGGGCTTTTGGCTACACCTTC; CDR3 protein: CASSRTDQGAFGYTF